This entry lists 17 T cell receptor beta chains sequenced from one sample in a study of T cells in Graves' hyperthyroidism and ophthalmopathy. RNA transcripts gave rise to amplified TCR beta CDR3 regions. TCR CDR3 regions were first amplified by RT-PCR with HTBI primers. A single record per CDR3 protein comes from TCRdb applying MiXCR to the multiplex PCR reads. This table holds roughly 740,000 distinct CDR3 sequences, roughly 15% found once. Sequencing was carried out using blood. The origin of the receptors is a man aged 18 to 30 with Graves' hyperthyroidism.

This clonotype was observed at least ten times. The rearrangement uses TRBV28 and TRBJ1-1; D is perhaps TRBD1 (6 bases). There are 14 residues in the CDR3. The V end was cut by 2 bases, the J end by 4 bases, with 11 bases between. Germline loops: CDR1 MDHEN, CDR2 SYDVKM. This CDR3 reads CASSLGGARTEAFF. In DNA form, the CDR3 reads TGTGCCAGCAGTTTAGGGGGGGCGCGCACTGAAGCTTTCTTT.

In the case of this clonotype: With a much larger clone just one base away, this may be a read error. This rearrangement joins TRBV5-1 to TRBJ1-1; 7 nucleotides match TRBD1. The CDR3 consists of 14 residues. Germline V lookup: CDR1 SGHRS, CDR2 YFSETQ. CDR3 loop: CASTLTGLGTKAFF. DNA of the CDR3: TGCGCCAGCACCCTGACAGGGTTGGGCACTAAAGCTTTCTTT.

This clonotype was seen a handful of times. The rearrangement links TRBV6-2 or TRBV6-3 to TRBJ2-7; TRBD2 matches at 10 bases. Germline CDR1 is MNHEY and CDR2 is SVGEGT. The CDR3 is 14 amino acids. V lost 6 bases to trimming and J lost 7 bases; unmatched junction nucleotides: 9. In DNA form, the CDR3 reads TGTGCCAGCAGATTAGCGGGAGGAGGAGGTGAGCAGTACTTC. The encoded protein is CASRLAGGGGEQYF.

This clonotype showed up many times. The chain couples TRBV28 to TRBJ2-3; no firm D call. The germline V gene has CDR1 MDHEN and CDR2 SYDVKM. This CDR3 has 11 amino acids. V dropped 11 bases and J dropped 4 bases, with 10 bases sitting between them. CDR3 in amino acids: CAATTPDTQYF. The CDR3 nucleotides read TGTGCCGCCACAACCCCAGATACGCAGTATTTT.

This clonotype has at least ten counts. The chain uses TRBV24-1 and TRBJ2-7; 10 bases fit TRBD2. Germline assignment: CDR1 KGHDR and CDR2 SFDVKD. The CDR3 extends over 15 amino acids. With V trimmed by 2 bases and J by 3 bases, 3 bases remained unmatched. CDR3 DNA: TGTGCCACCAGTGATTCTGGGACTAGCGACTACGAGCAGTACTTC. It is translated as CATSDSGTSDYEQYF.

The table lists this clonotype with many counts. The V gene is TRBV24-1, the J gene TRBJ2-1, with 10 nucleotides matching TRBD2. Germline V gene lookup returns CDR1 KGHDR and CDR2 SFDVKD. The CDR3 sequence is 16 residues long. J was trimmed by 7 bases and V by 3 bases; bases with no gene match: 8. CDR3 nucleotide sequence: TGTGCCACCAGTGATCCTCTAGCGGGGGCTCTAAATGAGCAGTTCTTC. Amino acid sequence: CATSDPLAGALNEQFF.

The rearrangement links TRBV7-8 to TRBJ2-5; possibly TRBD2 for D (6 bases). Per germline, CDR1 SGHVS and CDR2 FQNEAQ. V gave up 5 bases and J gave up 6 bases, with 19 bases separating them. This CDR3 region has 15 residues. The CDR3 spells CASSLGGGSQKTQYF. CDR3 DNA: TGTGCCAGCAGCCTGGGGGGAGGTTCACAAAAGACCCAGTACTTC.

The sample holds a few counts of this clonotype. V is TRBV15 and J is TRBJ2-7; perhaps TRBD2 as D (5 bases). CDR3 length: 15 amino acids. V lost 0 bases and J 3 bases, leaving 12 bases between the germline ends. Germline V CDR1 and CDR2: LNHNV, YYDKDF (reference sequence). CDR3 protein: CATSREPGTDYEQYF. The CDR3, as DNA: TGTGCCACCAGCAGAGAACCGGGAACGGACTACGAGCAGTACTTC.

The V call is TRBV4-1, the J call TRBJ2-4; no definite D call. V was clipped by 3 bases and J by 2 bases, with 11 bases between them. The CDR3 length is 15 residues. Germline-derived CDR1 and CDR2 are MGHRA and YSYEKL. The CDR3 loop is CASSQIGATKNIQYF. DNA of the CDR3: TGCGCCAGCAGCCAGATCGGAGCCACCAAAAACATTCAGTACTTC.

In its sample, this clonotype was seen many times. The chain combines TRBV28 with TRBJ2-7, with D perhaps matching TRBD2 (6 bases). Germline V gene data show CDR1 as MDHEN and CDR2 as SYDVKM. CDR3 length: 13 amino acids. The V gene lost 2 bases and the J gene lost 4 bases, with 9 bases spanning the gap. The CDR3 reads CASSLRGVYEQYF. The DNA of the CDR3 is TGTGCCAGCAGTTTACGCGGGGTGTACGAGCAGTACTTC.

This clonotype has a count of ten or more. CDR3 coding DNA: TGTGCCACCGCCCCTGGGGACAGTCACGAGCAGTACTTC. Translating gives CATAPGDSHEQYF. The V gene is TRBV24-1, the J gene TRBJ2-7, with 7 bases lining up with TRBD1. Per germline, CDR1 KGHDR and CDR2 SFDVKD. With 9 bases clipped from V and 5 bases from J, the junction kept 9 bases outside the gene matches. The CDR3 runs 13 residues.

This clonotype has a count of ten or more. The chain employs TRBV6-1 and TRBJ2-7; 11 bases align to TRBD1. The J segment lost 5 bases and the V segment lost 6 bases, leaving 6 bases of the junction unmatched. From germline, CDR1 is MNHNS and CDR2 SASEGT. This CDR3 is built from 14 residues. Here the CDR3 DNA reads TGTGCCAGCAGCCAAGGACAGGGGGCAGACGAGCAGTACTTC. Its translation is CASSQGQGADEQYF.

This clonotype was counted only a few times. V is TRBV12-3 or TRBV12-4 and J is TRBJ2-2, with 9 positions matching TRBD2. Trimming took 4 bases from V and 5 from J; bases not matched to a gene: 11. The CDR3 runs 17 residues. CDR3 sequence reads: CASSSDSGRGRTGELFF. Here the CDR3 DNA reads TGTGCCAGCAGTTCAGATAGCGGGAGAGGTCGAACCGGGGAGCTGTTTTTT.

This clonotype was picked up many times. The genes are TRBV7-2 and TRBJ2-5; D call uncertain. Per germline, CDR1 SGHTA and CDR2 FQGNSA. This CDR3 is built from 16 residues. Trimming left V 5 bases short and J 3 bases short, with 19 bases between. CDR3 nucleotides: TGTGCCAGCAGCCCCCCCGGTCAAGGCTTGGAAGAGACCCAGTACTTC. Protein sequence: CASSPPGQGLEETQYF.

This clonotype was found many times. The chain joins TRBV28 to TRBJ1-1; D is unresolved. The germline V and J ends were trimmed by 3 bases and 4 bases, with 3 bases remaining between them. Germline assignment: CDR1 MDHEN and CDR2 SYDVKM. The CDR3 is made up of 11 amino acids. CDR3 sequence: CASSFRTEAFF. CDR3 in DNA: TGTGCCAGCAGTTTTCGCACTGAAGCTTTCTTT. Together with reference TRBV28 and TRBJ1-1, the CDR3 gives the full variable domain: DVKVTQSSRYLVKRTGEKVFLECVQDMDHENMFWYRQDPGLGLRLIYFSYDVKMKEKGDIPEGYSVSREKKERFSLILESASTNQTSMYLCASSFRTEAFFGQGTRLTVV.

This clonotype appeared many times. V is TRBV28 and J is TRBJ2-3; D not resolved. Trimming removed 3 bases at V and 6 bases at J, with 13 bases between. The CDR3 runs 14 residues. Germline CDR1 is MDHEN and CDR2 is SYDVKM. CDR3 DNA: TGTGCCAGCAGTTTCGCCAGAGCACAGGATACGCAGTATTTT. Protein sequence: CASSFARAQDTQYF.

This clonotype was picked up many times. This sequence joins TRBV20-1 and TRBJ2-7; perhaps TRBD2 as D (6 bases). Germline CDR1 and CDR2: DFQATT and SNEGSKA (reference sequence). The CDR3 runs to 12 residues. The V end lost 6 bases, the J end lost 3 bases, and 12 bases lay between the germline ends. The CDR3 bases are TGCAGTGCCGAGGGCGGGGTCTACGAGCAGTACTTC. Translation: CSAEGGVYEQYF.